Listed here are 14 T cell receptor beta chains from one sample, sequenced in a study of graft-versus-host responses after intestinal transplantation. Their recognized antigens are unknown. The table came from immunoSEQ multiplex PCR; TCRdb's copy has only in-frame clones and leaves some out. This sample has some 130,000 clones, with about 92% found just once. Source: unstimulated CD4+ T cells sorted from spleen or lymph node cells, taken before intestinal transplant. Receptors originate from a human donor who received an intestinal transplant.

J is TRBJ1-5 and V is TRBV5-5; no definite D call. V was trimmed by 0 bases and J by 11 bases, leaving 12 bases between them. The CDR3 extends over 13 amino acids. The germline V gene has CDR1 SGHKS and CDR2 YYEKEE (reference sequence). The CDR3 region is CASSLGPDRTQHF. The CDR3 DNA is TGTGCCAGCAGCTTGGGTCCGGACCGTACCCAGCATTTT.

The V and J genes are TRBV5-4 and TRBJ2-5; possibly TRBD1 or TRBD2 for D (5 bases each). V was pared by 1 base and J by 4 bases, with 14 bases between. Germline loops: CDR1 SGHNT, CDR2 YYREEE (reference sequence). CDR3 length: 15 residues. The CDR3 bases are TGTGCCAGCAGCTTGCCCCCTGGGGCGGGAGAGACCCAGTACTTC. Translated: CASSLPPGAGETQYF.

The chain combines TRBV11-3 with TRBJ2-5, with D possibly being TRBD1 (5 bases). The V end was cut by 1 base, the J end by 1 base, with 7 bases between. CDR1 SGHNT and CDR2 YENEEA come from the germline V gene. This CDR3 comprises 14 residues. The CDR3 protein is CASSLGQSQETQYF. In nucleotides, the CDR3 is TGTGCCAGCAGCTTAGGACAGTCCCAAGAGACCCAGTACTTC. Full variable domain (rest looked up from reference TRBV11-3 and TRBJ2-5): EAGVVQSPRYKIIEKKQPVAFWCNPISGHNTLYWYLQNLGQGPELLIRYENEEAVDDSQLPKDRFSAERLKGVDSTLKIQPAELGDSAVYLCASSLGQSQETQYFGPGTRLLVL.

This clone was detected a few times. This chain links TRBV1 with TRBJ2-5. TRBV1 is designated a pseudogene. The CDR3 loop spans 15 amino acids. CDR3 sequence reads: CTSSQVSPCKETQYF. In DNA, the CDR3 is TGCACCAGCAGCCAGGTTTCACCATGTAAAGAGACCCAGTACTTC.

The chain has TRBV19 and TRBJ2-7; TRBD2 matches 11 bases. Germline V CDR1 and CDR2: LNHDA, SQIVND (reference sequence). The CDR3 consists of 17 residues. J gave up 2 bases and V 5 bases, and 11 bases lay outside the gene matches. CDR3 in amino acids: CASSPTRLAGNPYEQYF. In DNA form, the CDR3 reads TGTGCCAGTAGTCCCACCCGACTAGCGGGGAATCCCTACGAGCAGTACTTC.

This rearrangement joins TRBV5-4 to TRBJ2-2; 12 nucleotides align to TRBD1. The CDR3 loop spans 17 amino acids. Trimming at V came to 0 bases and at J to 8 bases, leaving 8 bases not matched to a gene. The germline CDR1 and CDR2 sequences are SGHNT and YYREEE (reference sequence). The CDR3 DNA reads TGTGCCAGCAGCTTGGCCCCGGGACAGGGGGCCAGTGGGGAGCTGTTTTTT. This sequence encodes CASSLAPGQGASGELFF.

V is TRBV11-2 and J is TRBJ1-4, with no clear D. V was cut by 0 bases and J by 5 bases, with 13 bases left in between. The CDR3 loop spans 16 amino acids. Per germline, CDR1 SGHAT and CDR2 FQNNGV. This CDR3 reads CASSLDLGGRNEKLFF. In DNA, the CDR3 is TGTGCCAGCAGCTTAGATCTAGGAGGGAGGAATGAAAAACTGTTTTTT.

The rearrangement links TRBV19 to TRBJ2-1; tentative D call: TRBD1 (6 bases). The germline V gene encodes CDR1 LNHDA and CDR2 SQIVND (reference sequence). Between the trimmed V and J ends, which lost 3 bases and 4 bases, there was a span of 10 bases. The CDR3 runs to 14 residues. The CDR3 DNA sequence: TGTGCCAGTAGTATGCAGGGACAATACAATGAGCAGTTCTTC. Its protein product is CASSMQGQYNEQFF.

V gene TRBV6-1 combines with J gene TRBJ1-1; D call uncertain. The CDR3 runs to 12 residues. Looked up from germline, CDR1 is MNHNS and CDR2 is SASEGT. Trimming took off 7 bases at V and 7 bases at J, with 13 bases between the two ends. CDR3 in DNA: TGTGCCAGCAAGGCACGGGTGGTTGAAGCTTTCTTT. Its translation is CASKARVVEAFF.

This chain links TRBV5-1 with TRBJ1-1, with D uncertain. CDR3 length: 13 amino acids. Germline loops: CDR1 SGHRS, CDR2 YFSETQ. The ends were cut back, 3 bases at V and 1 base at J, with 7 bases in the middle. The CDR3 loop reads CASSSGKNTEAFF. The CDR3 nucleotides read TGCGCCAGCAGCTCGGGCAAGAACACTGAAGCTTTCTTT.

As concerns this clone: Additional DNA sequences in this sample encode the identical CDR3. This sequence joins TRBV14 and TRBJ2-5; 12 nucleotides align to TRBD2. Germline V gene lookup returns CDR1 SGHDN and CDR2 FVKESK. The CDR3 sequence is 15 residues long. The ends lost 2 bases at V and 5 bases at J; junction bases unmatched: 3. The CDR3 sequence: CASSQRLAGVETQYF. The CDR3 DNA reads TGTGCCAGCAGCCAACGACTAGCGGGGGTGGAGACCCAGTACTTC.

As for this clone: The same CDR3 also results from other DNA sequences found in this sample. The CDR3 DNA reads as TGCGCCAGCAGGCCCGACAGGACCGGGGAGCTGTTTTTT. It encodes CASRPDRTGELFF. The chain carries TRBV10-2 and TRBJ2-2, with D perhaps matching TRBD1 (6 bases). CDR1 WSHSY and CDR2 SAAADI come from the germline V gene. The CDR3 covers 13 residues. V dropped 6 bases and J dropped 5 bases, with 10 bases sitting between them.

In nucleotides, the CDR3 is TGTGCCAGCAGTTTACAACGGGGGGGGGAGACCCAGTACTTC. Protein sequence: CASSLQRGGETQYF. The chain combines TRBV27 with TRBJ2-5; 8 bases match TRBD2. The germline V gene encodes CDR1 MNHEY and CDR2 SMNVEV (reference sequence). The CDR3 totals 14 residues. With V trimmed by 2 bases and J by 5 bases, 4 bases remained unmatched.

The chain combines TRBV7-2 with TRBJ2-2; tentative D call: TRBD2 (7 bases). The germline gives CDR1 SGHTA, CDR2 FQGNSA. CDR3 length equals 15 residues. Trimming shortened V by 3 bases and J by 5 bases, and 13 bases separated the two germline ends. The DNA of the CDR3 is TGTGCCAGCAGCTTCATCGGGGGGCGGACCGGGGAGCTGTTTTTT. Translating gives CASSFIGGRTGELFF.